One sample yielded the 10 T cell receptor beta chains listed below, sequenced in a study of blood T cells in healthy people across ages. The use of a sample-barcoded 5' primer and a J-beta primer mix characterized a second PCR of 7 to 11 cycles. TCRdb redid the calling of the 5' RACE reads with MiXCR, one entry per CDR3 protein. This table has about 830,000 distinct CDR3 sequences, around 62% appearing once. The sample comprised blood. Every receptor here comes from a man aged 25-40 years in good health.

This clonotype was picked up a small number of times. The chain uses TRBV7-6 and TRBJ1-2; TRBD1 might be the D (6 bases). The germline V gene encodes CDR1 SGHVS and CDR2 FNYEAQ. V was cut by 5 bases and J by 5 bases, with 15 bases left in between. CDR3 size: 14 residues. The DNA for the CDR3 is TGTGCCAGCAGCCCAAATCCCCAGGGGTATGGCTACACCTTC. This gives the protein CASSPNPQGYGYTF.

This chain connects TRBV5-8 to TRBJ2-1, with D unresolved. Germline CDR1 reads SGHTS; CDR2 reads YDEGEE. This CDR3 spans 12 amino acids. V lost 4 bases and J 10 bases, leaving 12 bases between the germline ends. The chain's CDR3 is CASSPSTGEQFF. Written as DNA, the CDR3 is TGTGCCAGCAGCCCTAGTACCGGCGAGCAGTTCTTC. Complete variable domain (other parts from reference TRBV5-8 and TRBJ2-1): EAGVTQSPTHLIKTRGQQATLRCSPISGHTSVYWYQQALGLGLQFLLWYDEGEERNRGNFPPRFSGRQFPNYSSELNVNALELEDSALYLCASSPSTGEQFFGPGTRLTVL.

Only one count was recorded for this clonotype. With a much larger clone just one base away, this may be a read error. The rearrangement joins TRBV20-1 to TRBJ2-7, with D possibly matching TRBD1 (5 bases). Gene TRBJ2-5 matches the end of the DNA better, so the J call may be wrong. Germline V gives CDR1 DFQATT, CDR2 SNEGSKA (reference sequence). The CDR3 runs 15 residues. The CDR3 DNA follows: TGCAGCGCCTCTATAGGGGTCCTGTGGGGAGAGACCCAGTACTTC. This sequence encodes CSASIGVLWGETQYF.

The chain links TRBV15 to TRBJ2-1; TRBD2 is a possible D gene (5 bases). The CDR3 is 15 amino acids. V was cut by 1 base and J by 6 bases, with 13 bases left in between. Germline assignment: CDR1 LNHNV and CDR2 YYDKDF (reference sequence). Here the CDR3 DNA reads TGTGCCACCAGCAGAGCAGGATTCAGCGGCAATGAGCAGTTCTTC. Its translation: CATSRAGFSGNEQFF.

V and J are TRBV27 and TRBJ2-5; 7 nucleotides agree with TRBD1. The J call is uncertain, as TRBJ2-7 better fits the DNA end. The CDR3 runs to 15 residues. Germline V gene data show CDR1 as MNHEY and CDR2 as SMNVEV (reference sequence). CDR3 nucleotide sequence: TGTGCCAGCAGAGTACGACCGGGACAGATCTACGAGCAGTACTTC. Translating it yields CASRVRPGQIYEQYF.

In its sample, this clonotype was seen many times. The CDR3 sequence is CASSPREDTQYF. For the CDR3, the DNA is TGTGCCAGCTCACCACGAGAAGATACGCAGTATTTT. The V gene is TRBV18, the J gene TRBJ2-3; D is unclear. Germline CDR1 KGHSH, CDR2 LQKENI. There are 12 residues in the CDR3. Trimming shortened V by 1 base and J by 5 bases, and 4 bases separated the two germline ends.

The chain couples TRBV12-3 or TRBV12-4 to TRBJ2-2; D possibly corresponds to TRBD1 (5 bases). The CDR3 is made up of 16 amino acids. The V end lost 8 bases, the J end lost 6 bases, and 22 bases lay between the germline ends. In nucleotides, the CDR3 is TGTGCCAGCGAGGATTCTGACCTAAAAGGGGCCGGGGAGCTGTTTTTT. This sequence encodes CASEDSDLKGAGELFF.

This rearrangement joins TRBV4-3 to TRBJ2-5, with D perhaps being TRBD1 or TRBD2 (5 bases each). The germline V gene has CDR1 LGHNA and CDR2 YSLEER. CDR3 length: 15 residues. With 1 base removed from V and 11 bases from J, the gap between germline ends came to 20 bases. The CDR3 region has the DNA TGCGCCAGCAGCCAAGTCTTACAGGTGTTGAGGGAGCAGTACTTC. Protein product: CASSQVLQVLREQYF.

The rearrangement links TRBV6-5 to TRBJ1-2; D is unclear. The germline gives CDR1 MNHEY, CDR2 SVGAGI. V was trimmed by 2 bases and J by 7 bases, leaving 8 bases between them. This CDR3 spans 12 amino acids. The CDR3 sequence is CASSYRNRGYTF. CDR3 nucleotide sequence: TGTGCCAGCAGTTACAGGAATCGTGGCTACACCTTC.

This clonotype was observed a handful of times. The genes are TRBV9 and TRBJ2-1; D tentatively fits TRBD1 or TRBD2 (5 bases each). Germline V gene data show CDR1 as SGDLS and CDR2 as YYNGEE. V lost 3 bases, J lost 5 bases, and 15 bases lay in between. This CDR3 region has 15 residues. The chain's CDR3 is CASSAEGRTNNEQFF. The CDR3 nucleotides are TGTGCCAGCAGCGCCGAGGGACGGACCAACAATGAGCAGTTCTTC.